This TCR beta chain appears in the sequencing data of a study of PD-1 blockade in classical Hodgkin lymphoma (dated by TCRdb to about 2020). About the investigation overall: Nivolumab dosing was 3 mg/kg intravenously every 2 weeks, continuing until either disease progression or unacceptable toxicity. The study used TCR beta sequencing and CyTOF to define a peripheral blood immune signature of response to PD-1 blockade in classical Hodgkin lymphoma.

With regard to this clone: This clone's antigen is unknown. No base quality information exists; no much larger clone differs at one position.

Measured from the cysteine to the phenylalanine, the CDR3 is 16 residues long. CDR3 DNA only is kept here, 48 bases in frame from base 1. V lost 5 bases and J lost 3 bases; the stretch between them is 19 bases long. In the germline V gene, CDR1 corresponds to SGHTA and CDR2 to FQGNSA. The meaning of the sample's time point label: cycle 1 day 1 (C1D1), immediately before nivolumab initiation. Every trial patient had relapsed following autologous stem cell transplantation, and prior brentuximab vedotin exposure was what differed among cohorts A, B and C. A total of around 60 patients with relapsed/refractory classical Hodgkin lymphoma made up the trial cohort, and each patient's best overall response was complete response, partial response or progressive disease. Single-agent nivolumab was administered to trial patients in the multi-cohort phase II CheckMate 205 trial. An independent review committee assessed best overall response by applying the 2007 International Working Group response criteria. PBMCs from the trial were collected at three points: immediately before nivolumab initiation (C1D1), and during therapy at cycle 2 day 1 and cycle 4 day 1. Peripheral blood was collected in 8 mL Vacutainer Cell Preparation Tubes, from which PBMCs were isolated by centrifugation and then cryopreserved.

Summary of the overall study and its limitations: A significant rise by C4D1 was seen in CD4+ but not CD8+ TCR diversity (p=0.0027 vs p=0.16), with the rise being most apparent in complete responders (p=0.02). Among trial patients, those achieving complete response had baseline diversity similar to that of newly diagnosed patients, while diversity was significantly lower in partial responders and progressors. Lower diversity was seen in patients whose nivolumab began less than 1 year after ASCT, and these patients were left out of later analyses so that immune reconstitution would not confound the results. The study was restricted to a single clinical trial cohort, and the causes of repertoire differences, possibly disease activity or prior therapy, were left undefined. Newly diagnosed patients were reported to have lower baseline TCR diversity than healthy donors, and relapsed/refractory patients were reported to have lower baseline TCR diversity still.

The Qiagen DNeasy kit was used to extract genomic DNA both from unsorted PBMCs and from the negatively selected CD4+ and CD8+ fractions. Using primers that anneal to V and J segments, immunoSEQ multiplex PCR amplified the TCR beta CDR3 regions. A synthetic immune receptor repertoire was used to minimize amplification bias, and remaining bias was computationally removed after sequencing. Regarding the original processing steps: Repertoire diversity was quantified as the Shannon entropy index using custom Python scripts. Unsorted, CD4+ and CD8+ repertoires were analyzed separately, except in combined analyses where CD4+ and CD8+ sequences were merged in silico. A clone counted as expanded when the clone's frequency after treatment rose at least 2-fold relative to C1D1, and clones undetected at baseline were given a pseudocount of 0.5. Singleton clones were defined as clones with 0 or 1 copy at C1D1, and non-singleton clones were defined as clones with 2 or more copies. Clones expanded in unsorted samples were labelled as CD4+, CD8+ or unknown by matching protein sequences in sorted samples from the same patient. Wilcoxon tests were applied to paired samples to test diversity changes from C1D1 to C4D1. Held by TCRdb, this immuneACCESS table contains in-frame sequences only and omits some clones. Under half of the omission traces to an unresolved V gene where checked; the cause of the rest is unknown. V and J calls and clone size are those listed in that table; D and trimming were worked out from the DNA. The sample table records 10,000 to 13,000 clones; around 79% of these occur just once. 30% to 35% of the sample lies in the top ten.

The chain links TRBV7-2 with TRBJ2-5, with a weak D call of TRBD2 (7 bases match). This receptor was obtained from a human donor with classical Hodgkin lymphoma. The material sequenced was peripheral blood mononuclear cells (PBMCs), taken at baseline. The nucleotide sequence is given as TGTGCCAGCAGCCGTAATGGGGGGGCGCCGGAAGAGACCCAGTACTTC. It specifies CASSRNGGAPEETQYF.